This T cell receptor (beta chain) was observed in a study of cytomegalovirus exposure and HLA in healthy donors. Details on this clone: Its antigen is not identified.

Use of 60 Vbeta and 13 Jbeta primers characterized the PCR. Repertoires were generated with immunoSEQ multiplex PCR, while TCRdb's copy carries only in-frame clones and drops some. The sample holds around 200,000 clones, approximately 85% seen once. Study observations and caveats: In all likelihood, a cluster of highly shared sequence variants was a sequencing artifact.

The TCR was taken from a woman aged 18-30 years in good health and CMV-seronegative. The specimen was PBMCs.

The CDR3 nucleotides are TGTGCCAGCAGCCCTAAACCCCTCTATGGCTACACCTTC. Translating gives CASSPKPLYGYTF. The chain uses TRBV27 and TRBJ1-2, with D unresolved. The CDR3 contains 13 residues. The V gene lost 6 bases and the J gene lost 4 bases, with 12 bases spanning the gap. Germline V lookup: CDR1 MNHEY, CDR2 SMNVEV (reference sequence).